These 8 T cell receptor beta chains were sequenced from one sample in a study of PD-1 blockade in classical Hodgkin lymphoma. Time point here: cycle 4 day 1 (C4D1), after 6 weeks of nivolumab. Each patient experienced a relapse that followed autologous stem cell transplantation, and brentuximab vedotin exposure varied. Only in-frame clones appear in the TCRdb table, and some are missing; sequencing was by immunoSEQ multiplex PCR. The repertoire includes approximately 49,000 clones, roughly 80% of them detected once, and around 19% sits in the top ten. The input for sequencing was peripheral blood mononuclear cells (PBMCs), taken before the fourth cycle of nivolumab. Receptor source: a human donor with classical Hodgkin lymphoma.

This chain connects TRBV5-4 to TRBJ2-3; D unresolved. The CDR3 is 14 amino acids. Germline loops: CDR1 SGHNT, CDR2 YYREEE (reference sequence). The V gene lost 4 bases and the J gene lost 4 bases, with 13 bases spanning the gap. Here the CDR3 DNA reads TGTGCCAGCAGCCAAGGGATTGGCGCAGATACGCAGTATTTT. Its protein product is CASSQGIGADTQYF.

The chain is built from TRBV19 and TRBJ2-4; 8 positions agree with TRBD2. The CDR3 is 16 amino acids. V lost 6 bases to trimming and J lost 0 bases; unmatched junction nucleotides: 7. Germline CDR1 reads LNHDA; CDR2 reads SQIVND (reference sequence). CDR3 sequence: CASRETSALAKNIQYF. The CDR3 coding sequence is TGTGCCAGTAGGGAGACTAGCGCACTAGCCAAAAACATTCAGTACTTC.

The rearrangement joins TRBV7-2 to TRBJ2-3; D could derive from TRBD1 or TRBD2 (5 bases each). V lost 1 base and J lost 1, with 12 bases in between. The germline V gene has CDR1 SGHTA and CDR2 FQGNSA. CDR3 size: 16 residues. CDR3: CASSLGGRHGTDTQYF. CDR3 coding DNA: TGTGCCAGCAGCTTAGGGGGACGCCACGGCACAGATACGCAGTATTTT.

This clone was detected a few times. The chain is built from TRBV7-2 and TRBJ2-1; 8 bases align to TRBD2. The length of the CDR3 is 16 residues. CDR1 is SGHTA, CDR2 FQGNSA, per germline. J lost 5 bases, V lost 3 bases, and 9 bases had no gene match. The CDR3 reads CASSLVSGGGDNEQFF. For the CDR3, the DNA is TGTGCCAGCAGCTTGGTGAGCGGGGGAGGAGACAATGAGCAGTTCTTC.

The chain uses TRBV18 and TRBJ1-1, with a weak D call TRBD1 (5 bases). V lost 2 bases, J lost 0 bases, and 10 bases lay in between. Germline values: CDR1 KGHSH, CDR2 LQKENI. The CDR3 contains 15 residues. This chain's CDR3 is CASSPIRDLNTEAFF. The CDR3 region has the DNA TGTGCCAGCTCACCAATCAGGGATCTGAACACTGAAGCTTTCTTT.

The V gene is TRBV7-8, the J gene TRBJ2-3, with a tentative D call TRBD2 (6 bases). This CDR3 is 13 amino acids long. Germline CDR1 and CDR2: SGHVS and FQNEAQ. V lost 1 base and J 9 bases, leaving 11 bases between the germline ends. The CDR3 DNA reads as TGTGCCAGCAGCTTAGATAACGCGGGGACGCAGTATTTT. This encodes CASSLDNAGTQYF.

J is TRBJ1-2 and V is TRBV27; TRBD1 is a possible D gene (6 bases). This CDR3 is built from 15 residues. Trimming shortened V by 5 bases and J by 3 bases, and 16 bases separated the two germline ends. Per germline, CDR1 MNHEY and CDR2 SMNVEV (reference sequence). The CDR3 reads CASSLTGMVYYGYTF. The CDR3, as DNA: TGTGCCAGCAGTCTAACAGGGATGGTCTACTATGGCTACACCTTC.

V gene TRBV6-5 combines with J gene TRBJ1-1; D possibly corresponds to TRBD1 (6 bases). The CDR3 sequence is 12 residues long. Germline values: CDR1 MNHEY, CDR2 SVGAGI. V lost 6 bases and J 4 bases, leaving 9 bases between the germline ends. The CDR3, as DNA: TGTGCCAGCAGACAGGGAGTCACTGAAGCTTTCTTT. This gives the protein CASRQGVTEAFF.